Sequencing of this T cell receptor (beta chain) was carried out in a study of siplizumab effects on memory and regulatory T cells. Study results and limitations: There appeared to be greater diversity in naive T cells than in memory cells, and naive T cells seemed major contributors to the alloresponse. With siplizumab, Treg-derived clones averaged roughly 69% of mappable alloreactive CD4+ clones, versus less than 35% in controls.

Concerning this clone: Antigen: not known.

Here immunoSEQ multiplex PCR was the method, and the copy in TCRdb shows in-frame clones only, minus some. The sample has 100,000 or so clones, approximately 90% seen once. Deletions cut 7 bases from V and 3 bases from J, with 14 bases between. Germline V lookup: CDR1 SGHRS, CDR2 YFSETQ. This CDR3 is 13 amino acids long. Sequenced: CD4+ T cells sorted from blood. The rearrangement links TRBV5-1 to TRBJ2-7; no clear D gene. The sequence came from a human donor in good health. As DNA, the CDR3 is TGCGCCAGCGGGCTCCTGACAAACTACGAGCAGTACTTC. Translating it yields CASGLLTNYEQYF. Variable domain in full (rest from reference TRBV5-1 and TRBJ2-7): KAGVTQTPRYLIKTRGQQVTLSCSPISGHRSVSWYQQTPGQGLQFLFEYFSETQRNKGNFPGRFSGRQFSNSRSEMNVSTLELGDSALYLCASGLLTNYEQYFGPGTRLTVT.